These 13 T cell receptor beta chains share one sample of origin, sequenced in a study of blood T cell repertoires in COVID-19. Profiled with immunoSEQ multiplex PCR; TCRdb holds only in-frame clones, not every one. The sample has about 200,000 clones, over 75% seen once. Sequencing was performed on peripheral blood. The receptors were gathered from a man aged 45-60 years with acute or convalescent COVID-19.

The rearrangement uses TRBV7-9 and TRBJ2-1, with D perhaps TRBD1 (6 bases). This CDR3 is built from 14 residues. Germline CDR1 is SEHNR and CDR2 is FQNEAQ (reference sequence). V dropped 2 bases and J dropped 7 bases, with 12 bases sitting between them. The CDR3 region has the DNA TGTGCCAGCAGCTTAACGGGACAAATGAATGAGCAGTTCTTC. Encoded protein: CASSLTGQMNEQFF.

The chain joins TRBV10-3 to TRBJ2-4; a weak D match, TRBD2 (5 bases). V was clipped by 4 bases and J by 11 bases, with 12 bases between them. The length of the CDR3 is 12 residues. Germline V gene data show CDR1 as ENHRY and CDR2 as SYGVKD. The CDR3 DNA follows: TGTGCCATCAGTGGGATCGGGGTCTTTCAGTACTTC. Translated: CAISGIGVFQYF.

The chain uses TRBV27 and TRBJ1-6; possibly TRBD1 for D (6 bases). The germline V gene has CDR1 MNHEY and CDR2 SMNVEV (reference sequence). The CDR3 is 15 amino acids. Trimming shortened V by 5 bases and J by 7 bases, and 15 bases separated the two germline ends. The CDR3 DNA is TGTGCCAGCAGTCCCTACAGGGCGGACAATTCACCCCTCCACTTT. The encoded protein is CASSPYRADNSPLHF.

The chain recombines TRBV27 with TRBJ1-1; D not resolved. The germline CDR1 and CDR2 sequences are MNHEY and SMNVEV (reference sequence). The CDR3 runs 13 residues. Trimming left V 8 bases short and J 0 bases short, with 10 bases between. The CDR3 loop is CASYGSLNTEAFF. DNA for the CDR3: TGTGCCAGCTACGGGAGCCTGAACACTGAAGCTTTCTTT.

The chain combines TRBV18 with TRBJ1-6; 8 positions agree with TRBD1. This CDR3 contains 16 residues. The germline V gene encodes CDR1 KGHSH and CDR2 LQKENI. The junction had 8 bases not matched to a gene; V was cut back by 5 bases and J by 5 bases. In DNA, the CDR3 is TGTGCCAGCTCAAAGAGGACAGGGCCAGATAATTCACCCCTCCACTTT. Translation gives CASSKRTGPDNSPLHF.

About this clone itself: This sample also contains other DNA sequences that code for the same CDR3. The chain uses TRBV19 and TRBJ1-5; perhaps TRBD1 as D (5 bases). The CDR3 runs to 13 residues. Germline V gene lookup returns CDR1 LNHDA and CDR2 SQIVND (reference sequence). V shed 6 bases and J shed 3 bases, with 9 bases lying between them. Written as DNA, the CDR3 is TGTGCCAGTAGGCGACAGTCCAATCAGCCCCAGCATTTT. It is translated as CASRRQSNQPQHF. Looking up the rest from reference TRBV19 and TRBJ1-5 gives the full variable domain: DGGITQSPKYLFRKEGQNVTLSCEQNLNHDAMYWYRQDPGQGLRLIYYSQIVNDFQKGDIAEGYSVSREKKESFPLTVTSAQKNPTAFYLCASRRQSNQPQHFGDGTRLSIL.

As DNA, the CDR3 is TGTGCCAGCAGTGATGGACACCGCACAGATACGCAGTATTTT. Amino acids: CASSDGHRTDTQYF. The chain couples TRBV6-4 to TRBJ2-3; D might be TRBD1 (5 bases). Trimming shortened V by 3 bases and J by 1 base, and 8 bases separated the two germline ends. The CDR3 covers 14 residues. The germline CDR1 and CDR2 sequences are MRHNA and SNTAGT.

This clone was seen a handful of times. This chain links TRBV4-2 with TRBJ2-7; the match to TRBD1 covers 8 bases. The CDR3 length is 16 residues. V was clipped by 3 bases and J by 9 bases; unmatched bases: 16. Per germline, CDR1 LGHNA and CDR2 YNFKEQ. CDR3 region: CASSHERPGGRPGQYF. CDR3 DNA: TGTGCCAGCAGCCACGAGAGACCAGGGGGCCGTCCTGGGCAGTACTTC.

This chain links TRBV6-5 with TRBJ2-2; D uncertain. This CDR3 spans 15 amino acids. V was clipped by 6 bases and J by 3 bases, with 14 bases between them. Germline values: CDR1 MNHEY, CDR2 SVGAGI. This CDR3 reads CASSDWASHTGELFF. DNA of the CDR3: TGTGCCAGCAGCGATTGGGCCAGTCACACCGGGGAGCTGTTTTTT.

This chain links TRBV14 with TRBJ1-1; the D gene is possibly TRBD1 (6 bases). This CDR3 spans 15 amino acids. The V gene's germline CDR1 is SGHDN and CDR2 FVKESK. V was pared by 4 bases and J by 6 bases, with 18 bases between. The CDR3 DNA reads as TGTGCCAGCAGCCTACTCGGTCAGGGGAGTTCTGAAGCTTTCTTT. Its protein is CASSLLGQGSSEAFF.

The CDR3 loop is CASRLQGLVSPLHF. The DNA of the CDR3 is TGTGCCAGCAGACTCCAGGGGTTAGTTTCACCCCTCCACTTT. The chain joins TRBV7-8 to TRBJ1-6; TRBD1 might be the D (6 bases). The CDR3 sequence is 14 residues long. Germline lookup yields CDR1 SGHVS and CDR2 FQNEAQ. The V gene lost 6 bases and the J gene lost 9 bases, with 15 bases spanning the gap.

The chain couples TRBV6-5 to TRBJ1-1; TRBD1 matches 7 bases. The CDR3 runs 14 residues. V shed 4 bases, J shed 2 bases, and the junction held 4 bases outside the gene matches. CDR1 is MNHEY, CDR2 SVGAGI, per germline. For the CDR3, the DNA is TGTGCCAGCAGTTCCGGGACAGCTAACACTGAAGCTTTCTTT. Translating gives CASSSGTANTEAFF.

This clone was seen only once. V and J are TRBV7-8 and TRBJ1-6, with D uncertain. V was shortened by 2 bases and J by 11 bases, with 10 bases between the two germline ends. CDR3 size: 13 residues. Per germline, CDR1 SGHVS and CDR2 FQNEAQ. CDR3 protein: CASSLNRRAPLHF. Here the CDR3 DNA reads TGTGCCAGCAGCTTAAATAGGCGGGCACCCCTCCACTTT.